One TCR beta chain is described in this entry. Only in-frame clones appear in the TCRdb table, and some are missing; sequencing was by immunoSEQ multiplex PCR. The data hold fewer than 250,000 clones, with 85% observed a single time. This sample stems from a study of blood T cell repertoires in COVID-19. The wider study: Acute and convalescent COVID-19 specimens originated in the United States, Italy and Spain.

Germline CDR1 SNHLY, CDR2 FYNNEI. This CDR3 contains 13 residues. Trimming took 4 bases from V and 6 from J, leaving 10 bases between them. The sequenced sample was peripheral blood. The V call is TRBV2, the J call TRBJ1-5; D might be TRBD1 (5 bases). The sequence was obtained from a man between 60 and 75 years old with COVID-19, enrolled during active disease. In DNA form, the CDR3 reads TGTGCCAGCAGTGCAGGGCAGCGTCAGCCCCAGCATTTT. Amino acids: CASSAGQRQPQHF.